These T cell receptor beta chains were read from a single sample in a study of regulatory T cells in long-lasting Graves disease. TCRdb re-called the multiplex PCR reads with MiXCR, one entry per CDR3 protein. The sample records 420,000 or so distinct CDR3 sequences, roughly a quarter being singletons. The source was peripheral blood mononuclear cells (PBMCs), collected when the disease was refractory, from a patient treated with antithyroid drugs. All receptors come from a female donor with Graves disease. Both conserved end residues are part of each CDR3. D genes are given only for firm matches. Clone sizes are given selectively: once, few, many, or a class where the clone is expanded.

>TRBV20-1|few|TRBD2|TRBJ2-7
CSADVKGLAGVSSYEQYF
TGCAGTGCCGACGTCAAGGGGCTAGCGGGAGTTAGCTCCTACGAGCAGTACTTC
>TRBV29-1|many|TRBD1|TRBJ1-1
CSVGTGGLNTEAFF
TGCAGCGTTGGGACAGGGGGCCTGAACACTGAAGCTTTCTTT
>TRBV24-1|many|-|TRBJ1-4
CATRGVDEKLFF
TGTGCTACCAGAGGGGTAGATGAAAAACTGTTTTTT
>TRBV6-1|many|TRBD2|TRBJ2-5
CASRQGGTRETQYF
TGTGCCAGCAGACAAGGTGGGACTAGGGAGACCCAGTACTTC
>TRBV6-5|many|-|TRBJ1-4
CASSYSDGFREKLFF
TGTGCCAGCAGTTACAGCGACGGCTTCCGTGAAAAACTGTTTTTT
>TRBV6-2/TRBV6-3|many|-|TRBJ1-2
CASSYSGRGRNYGYTF
TGTGCCAGCAGTTACTCGGGAAGGGGACGAAACTATGGCTACACCTTC
>TRBV7-9|few|-|TRBJ2-2
CASSFSGGTNTGELFF
TGTGCCAGCAGCTTCTCTGGTGGGACGAACACCGGGGAGCTGTTTTTT
>TRBV3-1|few|-|TRBJ2-7
CASSPRGSGLYEQYF
TGTGCCAGCAGCCCCAGGGGGAGCGGGCTCTACGAGCAGTACTTC
>TRBV6-1|-|-|TRBJ2-7
CASRPRGDPREQYF
TGTGCCAGCAGACCCCGGGGAGATCCAAGGGAGCAGTACTTC
>TRBV19|-|-|TRBJ1-1
CASSIGYRGTEAFF
TGTGCCAGTAGTATAGGATACCGGGGCACTGAAGCTTTCTTT
>TRBV7-2|-|TRBD2|TRBJ2-7
CASSRTPGLAGGGEQYF
TGTGCCAGCAGTCGTACCCCGGGGCTAGCGGGAGGTGGGGAGCAGTACTTC
>TRBV6-2/TRBV6-3|-|TRBD2|TRBJ2-7
CASTEGTSGLYEQYF
TGTGCCAGCACCGAGGGTACTAGCGGACTCTACGAGCAGTACTTC
>TRBV2|many|-|TRBJ1-4
CASSRAKDLNEKLFF
TGTGCCAGCAGTCGGGCCAAGGATCTTAATGAAAAACTGTTTTTT
>TRBV9|few|-|TRBJ2-7
CASSVAPSEGYEQYF
TGTGCCAGCAGCGTAGCCCCATCGGAGGGATACGAGCAGTACTTC
>TRBV4-3|-|-|TRBJ1-4
CASSQVRTPNEKLFF
TGCGCCAGCAGCCAAGTCAGGACACCGAATGAAAAACTGTTTTTT
>TRBV7-2|-|-|TRBJ2-1
CASSLRNNEQFF
TGTGCCAGCAGCTTAAGAAACAATGAGCAGTTCTTC
>TRBV6-1|-|TRBD2|TRBJ2-3
CASSELGGSRDTQYF
TGTGCCAGCAGTGAACTAGGCGGGAGTAGGGATACGCAGTATTTT
>TRBV14|-|TRBD1|TRBJ1-2
CASSQQPGTGESF
TGTGCCAGCAGCCAGCAACCCGGGACAGGGGAATCCTTC
>TRBV20-1|few|-|TRBJ1-5
CSADDPGTNQPQHF
TGCAGTGCTGACGATCCCGGGACCAATCAGCCCCAGCATTTT
>TRBV12-3/TRBV12-4|-|TRBD1|TRBJ1-4
CASSWAGTDNEKLFF
TGTGCCAGCAGTTGGGCCGGGACAGATAATGAAAAACTGTTTTTT
>TRBV30|many|TRBD1|TRBJ2-7
CAWSRQGLPYEQYF
TGTGCCTGGAGTCGACAGGGCCTCCCCTACGAGCAGTACTTC
>TRBV28|many|TRBD1|TRBJ2-5
CASTQAGGETQYF
TGTGCCAGCACCCAAGCAGGGGGAGAGACCCAGTACTTC
>TRBV20-1|-|-|TRBJ2-2
CSARLLSNTGELFF
TGCAGTGCTAGATTGCTATCGAACACCGGGGAGCTGTTTTTT
>TRBV2|many|TRBD1|TRBJ1-1
CASRATGMNTEAFF
TGTGCCAGCAGAGCGACAGGGATGAACACTGAAGCTTTCTTT
>TRBV28|-|-|TRBJ2-7
CASSSRDGVYEQYF
TGTGCCAGCAGTTCTCGGGACGGGGTCTACGAGCAGTACTTC
>TRBV5-1|few|-|TRBJ2-7
CASKLGEGSYEQYF
TGCGCCAGCAAGCTGGGGGAAGGATCCTACGAGCAGTACTTC
>TRBV7-9|-|-|TRBJ1-5
CASSLEPGLDQPQHF
TGTGCCAGCAGCTTAGAGCCAGGGTTGGATCAGCCCCAGCATTTT
>TRBV7-3|many|-|TRBJ2-6
CASSLTGPGANVLTF
TGTGCCAGCAGCTTAACAGGTCCTGGGGCCAACGTCCTGACTTTC
>TRBV28|many|-|TRBJ2-2
CASSFSRAAGELFF
TGTGCCAGCAGTTTTTCGAGAGCGGCCGGGGAGCTGTTTTTT
>TRBV10-3|-|-|TRBJ1-6
CAISRQDKDSPLHF
TGTGCCATCAGTCGACAGGATAAGGATTCACCCCTCCACTTT
>TRBV18|-|-|TRBJ2-2
CASSLADSGYTGELFF
TGTGCCAGCTCACTGGCAGACAGCGGTTACACCGGGGAGCTGTTTTTT
>TRBV7-9|-|TRBD2|TRBJ2-7
CASSLGSGGAYEQYF
TGTGCCAGCAGCTTAGGGTCGGGGGGAGCCTACGAGCAGTACTTC
>TRBV20-1|many|-|TRBJ2-7
CSARVGSHRSEQYF
TGCAGTGCTAGAGTAGGATCCCACCGCTCCGAGCAGTACTTC
>TRBV28|few|TRBD2|TRBJ2-3
CASSATSGHTDTQYF
TGTGCCAGCAGTGCCACTAGCGGGCACACAGATACGCAGTATTTT
>TRBV5-1|-|TRBD1|TRBJ1-1
CASSPGQEVGNTEAFF
TGCGCCAGCAGCCCGGGACAGGAGGTGGGGAACACTGAAGCTTTCTTT
>TRBV5-1|many|-|TRBJ1-6
CASSPDIRSPLHF
TGCGCCAGCAGCCCGGACATACGGTCACCCCTCCACTTT
>TRBV10-3|many|-|TRBJ2-7
CAISVTDEQYF
TGTGCCATCAGTGTTACAGACGAGCAGTACTTC
>TRBV7-8|-|-|TRBJ1-4
CASSSPAGKRNEKLFF
TGTGCCAGCAGCTCCCCTGCGGGGAAACGGAATGAAAAACTGTTTTTT
>TRBV28|-|TRBD2|TRBJ2-1
CASSLGLAGGPLYNEQFF
TGTGCCAGCAGTTTAGGACTAGCGGGAGGCCCTCTTTACAATGAGCAGTTCTTC
>TRBV9|few|TRBD2|TRBJ2-7
CASSVDSASGPYEQYF
TGTGCCAGCAGCGTAGACTCGGCTAGCGGGCCATACGAGCAGTACTTC
>TRBV6-1|many|TRBD2|TRBJ2-7
CASSIPTSGKYEQYF
TGTGCCAGCAGTATCCCGACTAGCGGGAAATACGAGCAGTACTTC
>TRBV5-1|-|-|TRBJ1-4
CASSLLPDGGNEKLFF
TGCGCCAGCAGCTTACTACCCGACGGGGGTAATGAAAAACTGTTTTTT
>TRBV28|many|-|TRBJ1-2
CASSSLVLYGYTF
TGTGCCAGCAGTTCCCTGGTTCTCTATGGCTACACCTTC
>TRBV12-3/TRBV12-4|many|TRBD1|TRBJ1-1
CASSSQTGTNLNTEAFF
TGTGCCAGCAGTTCCCAGACAGGGACTAACCTGAACACTGAAGCTTTCTTT
>TRBV7-2|few|-|TRBJ1-2
CASSPRLVRDRIGDYGYTF
TGTGCCAGCAGCCCCCGTTTAGTGCGCGACAGGATTGGGGACTATGGCTACACCTTC
>TRBV3-1|-|-|TRBJ1-2
CASSFGFNYGYTF
TGTGCCAGCAGCTTCGGATTTAACTATGGCTACACCTTC
>TRBV11-1|few|TRBD2|TRBJ2-2
CATALGLAEIANTGELFF
TGTGCCACCGCCCTTGGGCTAGCGGAAATCGCGAACACCGGGGAGCTGTTTTTT
>TRBV12-3/TRBV12-4|many|TRBD1|TRBJ1-5
CASADRANQPQHF
TGTGCCAGTGCCGACAGGGCCAATCAGCCCCAGCATTTT
>TRBV28|many|TRBD2|TRBJ2-5
CASSTYSSGRREETQYF
TGTGCCAGCAGTACGTATTCTAGCGGGAGAAGGGAAGAGACCCAGTACTTC
>TRBV6-2/TRBV6-3|few|TRBD2|TRBJ2-2
CASSAGGVAGELFF
TGTGCCAGCTCAGCGGGAGGGGTGGCCGGGGAGCTGTTTTTT
>TRBV15|few|-|TRBJ2-2
CATSRDWASSENGELFF
TGTGCCACCAGCAGAGACTGGGCTTCTAGCGAGAACGGGGAGCTGTTTTTT